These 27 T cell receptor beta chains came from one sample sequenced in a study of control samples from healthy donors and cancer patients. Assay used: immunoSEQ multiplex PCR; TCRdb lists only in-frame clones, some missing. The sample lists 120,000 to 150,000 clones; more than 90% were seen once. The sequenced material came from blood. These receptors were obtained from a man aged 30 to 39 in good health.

The CDR3 nucleotides are TGTGCCAGCAGCCAAGGTAGTCACCAAGAAGCTTTCTTT. Its translation: CASSQGSHQEAFF. The chain recombines TRBV14 with TRBJ1-1; D not resolved. This CDR3 spans 13 amino acids. The germline CDR1 and CDR2 sequences are SGHDN and FVKESK. The V and J ends lost 1 base and 8 bases respectively, with 11 bases between them.

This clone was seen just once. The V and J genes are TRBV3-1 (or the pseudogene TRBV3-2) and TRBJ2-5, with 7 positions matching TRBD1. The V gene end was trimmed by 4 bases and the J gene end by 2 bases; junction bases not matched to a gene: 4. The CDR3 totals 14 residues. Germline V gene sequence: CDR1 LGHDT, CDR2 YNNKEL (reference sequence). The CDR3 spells CASSRRDRQETQYF. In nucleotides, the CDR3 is TGTGCCAGCAGCCGTCGGGACAGACAAGAGACCCAGTACTTC.

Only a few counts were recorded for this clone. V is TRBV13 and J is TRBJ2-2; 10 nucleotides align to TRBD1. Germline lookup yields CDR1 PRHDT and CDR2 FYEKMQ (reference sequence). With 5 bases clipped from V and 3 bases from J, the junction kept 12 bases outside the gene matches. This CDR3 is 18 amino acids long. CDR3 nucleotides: TGTGCCAGCAGCGAAAGACAGGGGGCCACCCAGCACACCGGGGAGCTGTTTTTT. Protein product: CASSERQGATQHTGELFF.

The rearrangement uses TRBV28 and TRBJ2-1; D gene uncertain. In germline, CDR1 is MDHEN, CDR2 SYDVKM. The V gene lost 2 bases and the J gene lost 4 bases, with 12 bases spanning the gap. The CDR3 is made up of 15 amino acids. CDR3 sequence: CASSLGLGLYNEQFF. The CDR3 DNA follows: TGTGCCAGCAGTTTAGGCCTAGGGTTGTACAATGAGCAGTTCTTC. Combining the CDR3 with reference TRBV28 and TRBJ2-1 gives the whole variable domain DVKVTQSSRYLVKRTGEKVFLECVQDMDHENMFWYRQDPGLGLRLIYFSYDVKMKEKGDIPEGYSVSREKKERFSLILESASTNQTSMYLCASSLGLGLYNEQFFGPGTRLTVL.

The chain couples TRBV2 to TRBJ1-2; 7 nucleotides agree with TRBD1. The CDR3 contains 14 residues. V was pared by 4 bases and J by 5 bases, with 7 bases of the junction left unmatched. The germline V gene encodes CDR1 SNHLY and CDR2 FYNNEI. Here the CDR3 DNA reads TGTGCCAGCAGTGGAGGAGGGGGCGCGTATGGCTACACCTTC. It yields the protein CASSGGGGAYGYTF.

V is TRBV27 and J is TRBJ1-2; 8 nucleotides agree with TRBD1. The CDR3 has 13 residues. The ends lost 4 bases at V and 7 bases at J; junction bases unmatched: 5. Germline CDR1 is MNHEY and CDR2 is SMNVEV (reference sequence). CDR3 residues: CASSYQGAGGYTF. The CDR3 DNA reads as TGTGCCAGCAGTTACCAGGGGGCAGGTGGCTACACCTTC.

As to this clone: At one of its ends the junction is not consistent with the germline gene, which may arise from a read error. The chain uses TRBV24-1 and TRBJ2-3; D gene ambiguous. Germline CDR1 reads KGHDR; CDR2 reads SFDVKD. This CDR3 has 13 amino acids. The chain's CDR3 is CATSEMSTHTQYF. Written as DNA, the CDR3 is TGTGCCACCAGTGAGATGTCGACCCATACACAGTATTTT.

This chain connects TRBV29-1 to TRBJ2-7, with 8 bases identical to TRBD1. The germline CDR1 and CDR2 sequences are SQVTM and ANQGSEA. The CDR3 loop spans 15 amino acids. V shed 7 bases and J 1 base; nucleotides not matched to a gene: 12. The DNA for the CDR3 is TGCAGCGCCCTCGTCTCGACAGGGGCATCCTACGAGCAGTACTTC. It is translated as CSALVSTGASYEQYF.

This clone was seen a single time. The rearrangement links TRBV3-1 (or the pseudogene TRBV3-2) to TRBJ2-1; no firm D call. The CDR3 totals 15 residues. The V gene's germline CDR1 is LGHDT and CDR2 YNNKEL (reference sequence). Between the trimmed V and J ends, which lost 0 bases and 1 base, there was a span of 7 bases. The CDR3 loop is CASSQDLLSYNEQFF. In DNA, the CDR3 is TGTGCCAGCAGCCAAGACTTACTTTCCTACAATGAGCAGTTCTTC.

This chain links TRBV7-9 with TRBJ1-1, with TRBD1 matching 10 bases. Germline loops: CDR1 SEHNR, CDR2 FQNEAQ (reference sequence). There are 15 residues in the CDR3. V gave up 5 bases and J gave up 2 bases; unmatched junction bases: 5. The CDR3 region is CASSPRTGGNTEAFF. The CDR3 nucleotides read TGTGCCAGCAGCCCGCGGACAGGGGGAAACACTGAAGCTTTCTTT. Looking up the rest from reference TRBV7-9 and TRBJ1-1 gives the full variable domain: DTGVSQNPRHKITKRGQNVTFRCDPISEHNRLYWYRQTLGQGPEFLTYFQNEAQLEKSRLLSDRFSAERPKGSFSTLEIQRTEQGDSAMYLCASSPRTGGNTEAFFGQGTRLTVV.

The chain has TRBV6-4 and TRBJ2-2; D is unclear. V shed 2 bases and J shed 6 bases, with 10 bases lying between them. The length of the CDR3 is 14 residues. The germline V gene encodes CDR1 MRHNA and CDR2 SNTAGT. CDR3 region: CASSDGVGSGELFF. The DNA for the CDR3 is TGTGCCAGCAGTGACGGCGTGGGCTCCGGGGAGCTGTTTTTT.

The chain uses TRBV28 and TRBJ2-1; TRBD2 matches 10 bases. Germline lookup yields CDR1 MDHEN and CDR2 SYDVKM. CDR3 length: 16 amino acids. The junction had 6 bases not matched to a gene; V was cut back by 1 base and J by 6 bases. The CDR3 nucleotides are TGTGCCAGCAGTTTATCGGCTAGCGGGAGTACCAATGAGCAGTTCTTC. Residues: CASSLSASGSTNEQFF.

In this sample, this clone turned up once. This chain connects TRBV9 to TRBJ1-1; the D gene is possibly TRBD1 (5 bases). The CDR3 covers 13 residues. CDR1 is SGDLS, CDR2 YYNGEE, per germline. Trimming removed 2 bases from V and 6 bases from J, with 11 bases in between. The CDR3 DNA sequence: TGTGCCAGCAGCGTCTTTTTGGGGGCTGAAGCTTTCTTT. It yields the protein CASSVFLGAEAFF. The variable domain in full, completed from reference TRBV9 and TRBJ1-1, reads DSGVTQTPKHLITATGQRVTLRCSPRSGDLSVYWYQQSLDQGLQFLIQYYNGEERAKGNILERFSAQQFPDLHSELNLSSLELGDSALYFCASSVFLGAEAFFGQGTRLTVV.

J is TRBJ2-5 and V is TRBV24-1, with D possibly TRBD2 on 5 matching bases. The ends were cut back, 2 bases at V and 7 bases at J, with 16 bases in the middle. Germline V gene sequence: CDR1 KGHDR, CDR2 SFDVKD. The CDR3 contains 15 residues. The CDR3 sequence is CATSDSGLGGTTQYF. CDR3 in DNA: TGTGCCACCAGTGATTCTGGACTGGGTGGTACGACCCAGTACTTC.

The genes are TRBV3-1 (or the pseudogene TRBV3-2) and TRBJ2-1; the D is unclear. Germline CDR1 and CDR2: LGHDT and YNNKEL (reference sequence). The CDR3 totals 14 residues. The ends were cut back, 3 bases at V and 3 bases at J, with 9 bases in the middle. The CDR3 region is CASSQRRLYNEQFF. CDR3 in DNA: TGTGCCAGCAGCCAGCGGAGACTCTACAATGAGCAGTTCTTC.

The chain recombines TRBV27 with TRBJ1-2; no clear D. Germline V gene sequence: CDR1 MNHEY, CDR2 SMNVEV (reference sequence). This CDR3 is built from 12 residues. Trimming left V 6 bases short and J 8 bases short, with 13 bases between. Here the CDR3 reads CASRTLPGGYTF. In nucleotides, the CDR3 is TGTGCCAGCAGGACCCTCCCGGGGGGCTACACCTTC.

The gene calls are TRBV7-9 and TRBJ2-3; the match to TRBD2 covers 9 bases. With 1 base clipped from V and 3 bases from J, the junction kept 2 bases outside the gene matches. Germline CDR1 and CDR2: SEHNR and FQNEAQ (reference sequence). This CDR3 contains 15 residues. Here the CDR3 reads CASSLEAGGTDTQYF. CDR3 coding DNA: TGTGCCAGCAGCTTAGAAGCGGGAGGTACAGATACGCAGTATTTT.

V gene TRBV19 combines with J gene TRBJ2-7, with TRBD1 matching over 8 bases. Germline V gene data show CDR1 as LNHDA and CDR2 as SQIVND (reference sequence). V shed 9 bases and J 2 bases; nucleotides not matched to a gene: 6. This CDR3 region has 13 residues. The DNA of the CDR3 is TGTGCCAGCCTAGACAGGGGTACCTACGAGCAGTACTTC. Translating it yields CASLDRGTYEQYF.

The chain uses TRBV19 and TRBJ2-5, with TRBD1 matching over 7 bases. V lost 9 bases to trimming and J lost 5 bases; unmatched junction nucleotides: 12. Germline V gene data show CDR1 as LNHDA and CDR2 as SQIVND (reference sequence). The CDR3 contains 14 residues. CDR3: CASGQAGWVETQYF. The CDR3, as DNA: TGTGCCAGCGGACAGGCTGGGTGGGTGGAGACCCAGTACTTC.

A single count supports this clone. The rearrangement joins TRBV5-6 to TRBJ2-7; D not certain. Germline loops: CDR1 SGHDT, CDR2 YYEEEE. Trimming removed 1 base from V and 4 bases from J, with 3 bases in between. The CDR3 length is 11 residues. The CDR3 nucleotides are TGTGCCAGCAGCTTGCGGTACGAGCAGTACTTC. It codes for CASSLRYEQYF.

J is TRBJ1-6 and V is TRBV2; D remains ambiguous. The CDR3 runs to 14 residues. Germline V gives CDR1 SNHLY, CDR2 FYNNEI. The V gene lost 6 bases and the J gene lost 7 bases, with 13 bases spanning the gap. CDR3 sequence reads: CASRRDEGNSPLHF. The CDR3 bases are TGTGCCAGCAGGAGAGACGAAGGAAATTCACCCCTCCACTTT.

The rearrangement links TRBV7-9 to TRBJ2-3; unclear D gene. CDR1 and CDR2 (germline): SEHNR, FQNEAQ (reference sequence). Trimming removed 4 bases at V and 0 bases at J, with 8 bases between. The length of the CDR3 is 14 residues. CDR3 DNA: TGTGCCAGCAGCTCAACCGGGAGCACAGATACGCAGTATTTT. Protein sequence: CASSSTGSTDTQYF. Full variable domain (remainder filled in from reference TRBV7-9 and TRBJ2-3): DTGVSQNPRHKITKRGQNVTFRCDPISEHNRLYWYRQTLGQGPEFLTYFQNEAQLEKSRLLSDRFSAERPKGSFSTLEIQRTEQGDSAMYLCASSSTGSTDTQYFGPGTRLTVL.

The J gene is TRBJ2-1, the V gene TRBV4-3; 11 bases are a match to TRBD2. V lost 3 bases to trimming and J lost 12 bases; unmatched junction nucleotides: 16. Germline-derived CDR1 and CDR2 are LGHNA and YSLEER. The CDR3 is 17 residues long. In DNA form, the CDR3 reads TGCGCCAGCAGCCATAAAGTAATAGGAGCTAGCGGGAGGTTGCAGTTCTTC. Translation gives CASSHKVIGASGRLQFF.

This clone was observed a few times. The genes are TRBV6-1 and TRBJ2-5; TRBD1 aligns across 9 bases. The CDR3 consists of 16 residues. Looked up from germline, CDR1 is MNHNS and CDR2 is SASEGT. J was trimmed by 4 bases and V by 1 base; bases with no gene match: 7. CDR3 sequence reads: CASSEGAGQGAETQYF. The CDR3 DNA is TGTGCCAGCAGTGAAGGTGCGGGACAGGGAGCAGAGACCCAGTACTTC.

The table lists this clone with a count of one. Here the CDR3 reads CASSRQLGYGYTF. The CDR3 DNA is TGTGCCAGCAGCCGACAGCTGGGCTATGGCTACACCTTC. This chain connects TRBV7-9 to TRBJ1-2; a possible D gene is TRBD1 (5 bases). Germline assignment: CDR1 SEHNR and CDR2 FQNEAQ (reference sequence). Trimming pared 5 bases from V and 4 bases from J, leaving 11 bases between. The length of the CDR3 is 13 residues.

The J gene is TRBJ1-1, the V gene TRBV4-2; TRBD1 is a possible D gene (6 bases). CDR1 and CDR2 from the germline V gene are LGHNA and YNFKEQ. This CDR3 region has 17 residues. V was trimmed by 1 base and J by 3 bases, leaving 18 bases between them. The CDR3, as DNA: TGTGCCAGCAGCCAAGTTTTCCAAGGGGGGGACGACACTGAAGCTTTCTTT. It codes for CASSQVFQGGDDTEAFF.

CDR3: CASSLFGGGYEQYF. DNA for the CDR3: TGTGCCAGCAGTTTATTTGGGGGAGGATACGAGCAGTACTTC. The genes are TRBV27 and TRBJ2-7; the D gene is possibly TRBD2 (6 bases). V was shortened by 1 base and J by 4 bases, with 11 bases between the two germline ends. The germline gives CDR1 MNHEY, CDR2 SMNVEV (reference sequence). This CDR3 is 14 amino acids long.